The table lists the clone carrying this T cell receptor (beta chain) with a few counts. No antigen is known for it. The data belong to a study of blood T cells in healthy people across ages. Broader study findings: Diversity figures derived from one million T cells were judged to underestimate the true value. Getting older went along with TCR beta diversity per million T cells dropping roughly linearly.

The germline CDR1 and CDR2 sequences are SGHDN and FVKESK. Between the trimmed V and J ends, which lost 2 bases and 5 bases, there was a span of 7 bases. The CDR3 covers 13 residues. Each of the donors had about 9.9 milliliters of peripheral blood drawn into EDTA-treated Vacutainer tubes. Primers used in a second PCR of roughly 6 to 11 cycles were a sample-barcoded 5' primer and a J-beta primer mix. Via MiXCR, TCRdb re-called the 5' RACE reads, giving one row per CDR3 protein. The data show some 1,500,000 distinct CDR3 sequences, approximately 39% seen once. Material for sequencing was blood. This TCR was sampled from a woman between 18 and 30 years old in good health. The chain combines TRBV14 with TRBJ1-5; D gene ambiguous. CDR3 sequence (DNA): TGTGCCAGCAGCCAATATAGAGATCAGCCCCAGCATTTT. This sequence encodes CASSQYRDQPQHF.